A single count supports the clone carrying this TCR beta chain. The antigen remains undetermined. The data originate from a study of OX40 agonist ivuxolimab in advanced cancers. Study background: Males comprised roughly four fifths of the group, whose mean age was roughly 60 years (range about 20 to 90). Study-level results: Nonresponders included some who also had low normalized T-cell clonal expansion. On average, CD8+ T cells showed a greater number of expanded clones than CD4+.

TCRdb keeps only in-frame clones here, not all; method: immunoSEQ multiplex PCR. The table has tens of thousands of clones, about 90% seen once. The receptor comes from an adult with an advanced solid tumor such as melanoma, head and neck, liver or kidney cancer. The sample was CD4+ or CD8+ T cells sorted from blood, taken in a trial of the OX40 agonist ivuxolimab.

CDR3 sequence reads: CASSVGGGSTDTQYF. In nucleotides, the CDR3 is TGTGCCAGCAGCGTAGGAGGGGGTAGCACAGATACGCAGTATTTT. The V call is TRBV9, the J call TRBJ2-3, with D possibly TRBD1 on 6 matching bases. Trimming removed 0 bases at V and 0 bases at J, with 8 bases between. The CDR3 is 15 amino acids. CDR1 and CDR2 from the germline V gene are SGDLS and YYNGEE.